This T cell receptor (beta chain) appears in the sequencing data of a study of blood T cell repertoires in COVID-19. Profiled with immunoSEQ multiplex PCR; TCRdb holds only in-frame clones, not every one. The data hold around 300,000 clones, with around 90% observed a single time. Recruitment covered roughly 24 US areas and drew participants whose ages spanned roughly 18 to 89 years. CDR1 MNHNS and CDR2 SASEGT come from the germline V gene. V was pared by 3 bases and J by 2 bases, with 7 bases of the junction left unmatched. The CDR3 is 16 amino acids. This TCR was recovered from a woman in her forties who had recovered from COVID-19. Sequencing input: PBMCs or T cells enriched from blood (not recorded which). The chain carries TRBV6-1 and TRBJ2-5; 9 bases are a match to TRBD1. Here the CDR3 DNA reads TGTGCCAGCAGTGAGGACAGGGGAGCGACTCAAGAGACCCAGTACTTC. This encodes CASSEDRGATQETQYF.